This T cell receptor beta chain emerged from a study of shared clonotypes between healthy human individuals. Study in general: The donors, a couple of women and a few men, were aged 18 to 49.

Findings and caveats of the study: Estimated clonotype richness was generally higher in naive than memory subsets.

The naive CD8 subset, CD45RO-negative cells positively selected for CCR7, excluded terminally differentiated effector memory CD45RA+ cells. V was shortened by 7 bases and J by 4 bases, with 11 bases between the two germline ends. This CDR3 contains 13 residues. From germline, CDR1 is MNHNS and CDR2 SASEGT. About this clone: What it binds is not known.

Several immunoSEQ 96-well plates shared each subset's DNA, each plate a replicate. In replicate PCRs of sorted subsets, about 220 ng DNA, about 30,000 T cell genomes, was used. Libraries were prepared by immunoSEQ multiplex PCR; TCRdb keeps only in-frame clonotypes and omits some of them. Of about 1.9 million clones in the sample, 93% are singletons; the top ten hold around 1.8%. The rearrangement links TRBV6-1 to TRBJ2-1, with D maybe TRBD1 (6 bases). The sequencing sample was made of naive CD8+ T cells from PBMCs. The source of this sequence is a man younger than 35 in good health. Some clones in this sample may be carry-over from other donors' samples. The DNA for the CDR3 is TGTGCCAGCAATACTGGACAGTACAATGAGCAGTTCTTC. Its protein is CASNTGQYNEQFF.